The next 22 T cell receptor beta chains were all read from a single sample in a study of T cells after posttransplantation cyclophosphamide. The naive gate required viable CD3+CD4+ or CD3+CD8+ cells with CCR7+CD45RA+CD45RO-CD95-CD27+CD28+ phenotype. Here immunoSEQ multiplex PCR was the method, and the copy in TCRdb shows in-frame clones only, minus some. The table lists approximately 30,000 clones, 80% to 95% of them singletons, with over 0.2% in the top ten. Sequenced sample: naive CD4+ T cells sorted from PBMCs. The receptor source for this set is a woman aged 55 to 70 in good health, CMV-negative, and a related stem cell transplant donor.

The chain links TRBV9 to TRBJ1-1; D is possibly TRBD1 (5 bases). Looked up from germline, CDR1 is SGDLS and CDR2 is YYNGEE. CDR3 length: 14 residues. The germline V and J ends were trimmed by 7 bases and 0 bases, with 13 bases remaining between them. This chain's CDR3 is CASAGGGLNTEAFF. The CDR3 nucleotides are TGTGCCAGCGCGGGGGGGGGTTTGAACACTGAAGCTTTCTTT.

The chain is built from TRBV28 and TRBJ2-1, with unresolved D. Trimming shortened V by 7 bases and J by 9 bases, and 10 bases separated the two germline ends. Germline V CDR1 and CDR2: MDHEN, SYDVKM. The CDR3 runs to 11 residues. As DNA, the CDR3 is TGTGCCAGCATCCAGGATGGTGAGCAGTTCTTC. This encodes CASIQDGEQFF.

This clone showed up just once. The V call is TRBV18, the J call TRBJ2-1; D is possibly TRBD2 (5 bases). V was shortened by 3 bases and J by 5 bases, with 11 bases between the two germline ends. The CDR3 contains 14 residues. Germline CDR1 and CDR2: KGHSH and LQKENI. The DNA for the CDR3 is TGTGCCAGCTCACCCCGGCGGGCAGACAATGAGCAGTTCTTC. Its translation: CASSPRRADNEQFF.

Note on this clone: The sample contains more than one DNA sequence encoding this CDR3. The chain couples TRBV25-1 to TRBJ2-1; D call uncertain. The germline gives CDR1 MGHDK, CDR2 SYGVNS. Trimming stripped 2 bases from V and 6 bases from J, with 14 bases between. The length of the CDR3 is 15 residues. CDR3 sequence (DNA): TGTGCCAGCAGTGAACGGTCGGCGGTGATCAATGAGCAGTTCTTC. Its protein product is CASSERSAVINEQFF. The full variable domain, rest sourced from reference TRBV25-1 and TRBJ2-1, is EADIYQTPRYLVIGTGKKITLECSQTMGHDKMYWYQQDPGMELHLIHYSYGVNSTEKGDLSSESTVSRIRTEHFPLTLESARPSHTSQYLCASSERSAVINEQFFGPGTRLTVL.

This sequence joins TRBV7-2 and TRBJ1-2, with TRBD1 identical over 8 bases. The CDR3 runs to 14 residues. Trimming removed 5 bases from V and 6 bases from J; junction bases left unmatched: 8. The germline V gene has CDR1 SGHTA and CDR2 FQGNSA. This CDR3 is CASSLPDRGHGYTF. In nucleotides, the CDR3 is TGTGCCAGCAGCCTTCCCGACAGGGGTCATGGCTACACCTTC.

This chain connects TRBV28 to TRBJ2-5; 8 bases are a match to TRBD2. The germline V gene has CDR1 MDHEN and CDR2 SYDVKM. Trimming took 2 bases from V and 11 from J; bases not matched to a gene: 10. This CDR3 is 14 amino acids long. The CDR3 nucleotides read TGTGCCAGCAGTTTACTCACGGGGGGGGCTGAGCAGTACTTC. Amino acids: CASSLLTGGAEQYF.

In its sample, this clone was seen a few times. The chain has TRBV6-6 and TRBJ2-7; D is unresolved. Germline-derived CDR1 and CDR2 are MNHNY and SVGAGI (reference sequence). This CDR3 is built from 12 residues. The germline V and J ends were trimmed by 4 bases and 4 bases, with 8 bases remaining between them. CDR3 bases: TGTGCCAGCAGTTCACAATTATACGAGCAGTACTTC. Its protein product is CASSSQLYEQYF.

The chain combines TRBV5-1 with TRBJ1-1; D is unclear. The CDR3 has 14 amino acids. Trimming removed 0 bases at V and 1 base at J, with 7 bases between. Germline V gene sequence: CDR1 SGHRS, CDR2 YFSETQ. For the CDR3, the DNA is TGCGCCAGCAGCTTGGGGGCAGGGAACACTGAAGCTTTCTTT. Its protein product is CASSLGAGNTEAFF.

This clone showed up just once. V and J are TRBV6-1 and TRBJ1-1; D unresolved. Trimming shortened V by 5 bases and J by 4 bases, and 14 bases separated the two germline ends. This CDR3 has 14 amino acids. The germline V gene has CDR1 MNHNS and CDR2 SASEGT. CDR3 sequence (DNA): TGTGCCAGCAGTCGGGCACCCGGGAGCACTGAAGCTTTCTTT. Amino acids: CASSRAPGSTEAFF.

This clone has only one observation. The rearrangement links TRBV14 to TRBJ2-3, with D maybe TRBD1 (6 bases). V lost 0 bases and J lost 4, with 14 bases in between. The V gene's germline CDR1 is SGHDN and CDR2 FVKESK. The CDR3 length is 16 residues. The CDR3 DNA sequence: TGTGCCAGCAGCCAAGATTGGGGGCGTAACCCAGATACGCAGTATTTT. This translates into CASSQDWGRNPDTQYF.

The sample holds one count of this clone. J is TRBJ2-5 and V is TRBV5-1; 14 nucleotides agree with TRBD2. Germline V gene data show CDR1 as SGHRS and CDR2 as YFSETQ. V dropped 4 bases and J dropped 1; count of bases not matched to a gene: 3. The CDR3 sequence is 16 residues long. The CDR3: CASSPGLAGGQETQYF. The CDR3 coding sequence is TGCGCCAGCAGCCCCGGACTAGCGGGAGGCCAAGAGACCCAGTACTTC.

CDR3 coding DNA: TGCAGCGAACACGAGAACACTGAAGCTTTCTTT. As protein: CSEHENTEAFF. This rearrangement joins TRBV29-1 to TRBJ1-1; the D is unclear. The CDR3 is 11 amino acids. V was cut by 7 bases and J by 1 base, with 7 bases left in between. CDR1 and CDR2 (germline): SQVTM, ANQGSEA. Looking up the rest from reference TRBV29-1 and TRBJ1-1 gives the full variable domain: SAVISQKPSRDICQRGTSLTIQCQVDSQVTMMFWYRQQPGQSLTLIATANQGSEATYESGFVIDKFPISRPNLTFSTLTVSNMSPEDSSIYLCSEHENTEAFFGQGTRLTVV.

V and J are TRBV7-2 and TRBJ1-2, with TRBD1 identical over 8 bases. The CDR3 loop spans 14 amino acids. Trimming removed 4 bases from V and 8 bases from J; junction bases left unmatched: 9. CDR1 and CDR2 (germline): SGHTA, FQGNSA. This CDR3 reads CASSSRDRLNGYTF. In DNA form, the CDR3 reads TGTGCCAGCAGCTCCCGGGACAGGTTAAACGGCTACACCTTC.

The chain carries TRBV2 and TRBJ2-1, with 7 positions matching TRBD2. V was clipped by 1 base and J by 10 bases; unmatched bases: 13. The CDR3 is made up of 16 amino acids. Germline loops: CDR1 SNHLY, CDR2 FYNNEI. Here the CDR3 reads CASSEELATIRAEQFF. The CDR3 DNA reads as TGTGCCAGCAGTGAAGAACTAGCGACAATCCGGGCAGAGCAGTTCTTC.

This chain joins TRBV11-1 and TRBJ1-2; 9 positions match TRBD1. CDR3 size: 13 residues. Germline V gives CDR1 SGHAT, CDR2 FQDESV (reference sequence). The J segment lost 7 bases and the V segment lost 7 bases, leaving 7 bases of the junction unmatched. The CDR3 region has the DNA TGTGCCAGCACCGTAGGACAGGGGTTTGGCTACACCTTC. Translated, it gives CASTVGQGFGYTF.

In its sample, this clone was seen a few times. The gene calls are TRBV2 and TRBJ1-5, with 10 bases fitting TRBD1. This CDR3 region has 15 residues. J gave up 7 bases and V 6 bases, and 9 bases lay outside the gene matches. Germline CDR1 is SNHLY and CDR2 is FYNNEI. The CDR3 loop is CASRPSGQGIQPQHF. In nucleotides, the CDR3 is TGTGCCAGCAGGCCCTCGGGACAGGGGATACAGCCCCAGCATTTT.

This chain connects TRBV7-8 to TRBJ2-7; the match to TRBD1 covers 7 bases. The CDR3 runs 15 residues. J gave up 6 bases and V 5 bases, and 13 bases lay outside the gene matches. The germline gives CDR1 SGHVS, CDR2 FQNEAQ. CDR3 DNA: TGTGCCAGCAGCCTATTGGGACAGTCCTCTGCCGAGCAGTACTTC. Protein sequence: CASSLLGQSSAEQYF.

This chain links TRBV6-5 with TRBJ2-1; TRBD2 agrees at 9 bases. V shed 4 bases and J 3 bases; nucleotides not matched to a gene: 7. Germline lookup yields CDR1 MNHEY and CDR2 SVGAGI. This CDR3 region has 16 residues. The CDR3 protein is CASSFKRLAVYNEQFF. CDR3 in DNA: TGTGCCAGCAGTTTCAAACGACTAGCGGTCTACAATGAGCAGTTCTTC.

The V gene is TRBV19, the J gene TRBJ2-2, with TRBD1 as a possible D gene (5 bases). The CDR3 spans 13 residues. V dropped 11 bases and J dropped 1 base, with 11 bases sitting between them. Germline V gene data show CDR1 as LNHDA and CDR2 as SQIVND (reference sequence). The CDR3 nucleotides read TGTGCCGGGGCGGAAGTGAACACCGGGGAGCTGTTTTTT. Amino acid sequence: CAGAEVNTGELFF.

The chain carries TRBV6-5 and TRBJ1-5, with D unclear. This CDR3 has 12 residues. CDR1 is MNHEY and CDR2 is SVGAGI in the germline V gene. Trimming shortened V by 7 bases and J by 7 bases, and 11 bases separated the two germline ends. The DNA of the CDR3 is TGTGCCAGCACCCACGGGTGGCAGCCCCAGCATTTT. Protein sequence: CASTHGWQPQHF.

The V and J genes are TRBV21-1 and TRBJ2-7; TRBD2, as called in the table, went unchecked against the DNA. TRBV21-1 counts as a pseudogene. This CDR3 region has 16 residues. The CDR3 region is CASSKGGGLAGSLQYF. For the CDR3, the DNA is TGTGCCAGCAGCAAAGGGGGGGGACTAGCGGGGTCGTTACAGTACTTC.

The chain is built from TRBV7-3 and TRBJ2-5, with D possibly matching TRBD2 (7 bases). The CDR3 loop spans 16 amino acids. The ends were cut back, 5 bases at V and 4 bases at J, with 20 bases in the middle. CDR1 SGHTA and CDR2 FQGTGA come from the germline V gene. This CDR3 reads CASSPSSGGGLETQYF. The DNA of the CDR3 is TGTGCCAGCAGCCCATCCTCGGGGGGCGGGCTAGAGACCCAGTACTTC.